The 23 T cell receptor beta chains below all came from one sample that was sequenced in a study of neurological immune-mediated disorders. TCRdb passed the 5' RACE reads through MiXCR, listing each CDR3 protein once. The table has tens of thousands of distinct CDR3 sequences, approximately 9.4% seen once. The specimen sequenced was PBMCs. The receptors derive from a man in his fifties or sixties in good health.

In this sample, this clonotype turned up many times. V gene TRBV29-1 combines with J gene TRBJ1-2; D gene ambiguous. The V end lost 4 bases, the J end lost 0 bases, and 15 bases lay between the germline ends. The CDR3 totals 15 residues. CDR1 is SQVTM, CDR2 ANQGSEA, per germline. The CDR3 is CSVAVAKVANYGYTF. The CDR3 nucleotides are TGCAGCGTTGCGGTGGCCAAAGTCGCTAACTATGGCTACACCTTC. The full variable domain, with the rest looked up from reference TRBV29-1 and TRBJ1-2, is SAVISQKPSRDICQRGTSLTIQCQVDSQVTMMFWYRQQPGQSLTLIATANQGSEATYESGFVIDKFPISRPNLTFSTLTVSNMSPEDSSIYLCSVAVAKVANYGYTFGSGTRLTVV.

Many counts were recorded for this clonotype. The V call is TRBV3-1, the J call TRBJ1-3; D gene uncertain. V gave up 1 base and J gave up 0 bases, with 7 bases separating them. CDR3 length: 15 residues. Germline CDR1 is LGHDT and CDR2 is YNNKEL (reference sequence). The chain's CDR3 is CASSQGWVSGNTIYF. CDR3 nucleotide sequence: TGTGCCAGCAGCCAAGGCTGGGTCTCTGGAAACACCATATATTTT.

This clonotype was detected ten times or more. The rearrangement links TRBV10-3 to TRBJ2-1; no clear D. This CDR3 is 15 amino acids long. The germline V gene encodes CDR1 ENHRY and CDR2 SYGVKD. V was clipped by 1 base and J by 9 bases, with 16 bases between them. The CDR3 DNA reads as TGTGCCATCAGTGAGTTGCAGTCAAGTCGTATTGAGCAGTTCTTC. It yields the protein CAISELQSSRIEQFF.

This clonotype was counted many times. The chain couples TRBV5-1 to TRBJ1-1; D is perhaps TRBD1 (6 bases). V gave up 5 bases and J gave up 8 bases, with 16 bases separating them. Germline V gene sequence: CDR1 SGHRS, CDR2 YFSETQ. The CDR3 has 13 residues. The CDR3: CASRWTALNEAFF. CDR3 nucleotide sequence: TGCGCCAGCAGATGGACAGCGCTAAACGAAGCTTTCTTT.

This clonotype came up many times. The chain joins TRBV20-1 to TRBJ2-3; 10 bases map to TRBD1. With 2 bases clipped from V and 3 bases from J, the junction kept 8 bases outside the gene matches. The CDR3 is made up of 16 amino acids. Germline V gives CDR1 DFQATT, CDR2 SNEGSKA (reference sequence). CDR3 protein: CSARLARTGGTDTQYF. The CDR3 DNA sequence: TGCAGTGCTAGACTGGCTCGGACAGGGGGGACAGATACGCAGTATTTT.

This clonotype appeared a few times. The chain links TRBV5-1 to TRBJ2-7; D perhaps matches TRBD2 (7 bases). The V end lost 0 bases, the J end lost 6 bases, and 16 bases lay between the germline ends. Germline V gene lookup returns CDR1 SGHRS and CDR2 YFSETQ. The CDR3 covers 15 residues. This CDR3 reads CASSLVRGPASEQYF. The CDR3 bases are TGCGCCAGCAGCTTGGTGCGGGGGCCTGCTTCCGAGCAGTACTTC.

About this clonotype: Its ends do not fully match the called genes, so a read error is possible. This chain connects TRBV5-1 to TRBJ2-5; unclear D gene. This CDR3 comprises 13 residues. From germline, CDR1 is SGHRS and CDR2 YFSETQ. The CDR3 loop reads CTSSPPTGETQYF. In DNA, the CDR3 is TGCACCAGCAGCCCACCGACGGGCGAGACCCAGTATTTC.

In this sample, this clonotype turned up many times. This sequence joins TRBV28 and TRBJ2-3; D is unclear. The CDR3 runs to 11 residues. Germline V gene sequence: CDR1 MDHEN, CDR2 SYDVKM. With 6 bases removed from V and 5 bases from J, the gap between germline ends came to 6 bases. The CDR3 reads CASRNRDTQYF. In nucleotides, the CDR3 is TGTGCCAGCAGGAACAGAGATACGCAGTATTTT.

This clonotype was picked up many times. The V gene is TRBV20-1, the J gene TRBJ2-6, with 7 bases that match TRBD2. The germline CDR1 and CDR2 sequences are DFQATT and SNEGSKA (reference sequence). The junction had 6 bases not matched to a gene; V was cut back by 4 bases and J by 0 bases. This CDR3 is built from 16 residues. CDR3 residues: CSAIGGGRSGANVLTF. The CDR3 DNA reads as TGCAGTGCTATAGGCGGGGGTCGCTCTGGGGCCAACGTCCTGACTTTC.

This clonotype occurred many times. The V and J genes are TRBV28 and TRBJ2-1, with D perhaps matching TRBD1 (5 bases). V dropped 11 bases and J dropped 7 bases, with 18 bases sitting between them. The V gene's germline CDR1 is MDHEN and CDR2 SYDVKM. The CDR3 runs 13 residues. The CDR3 spells CAGQGDLSNEQFF. CDR3 nucleotide sequence: TGTGCCGGCCAAGGGGATCTGTCGAATGAGCAGTTCTTC.

This clonotype was seen at least ten times. The chain combines TRBV19 with TRBJ2-3; a possible D gene is TRBD2 (5 bases). The V end lost 6 bases, the J end lost 9 bases, and 13 bases lay between the germline ends. Germline-derived CDR1 and CDR2 are LNHDA and SQIVND (reference sequence). The CDR3 sequence is 12 residues long. The DNA for the CDR3 is TGTGCCAGTAGCCAACCGGGAATAACGCAGTATTTT. It encodes CASSQPGITQYF.

This clonotype was counted ten times or more. The gene calls are TRBV12-3 or TRBV12-4 and TRBJ2-5; 13 positions match TRBD2. The CDR3 extends over 15 amino acids. Trimming at V came to 3 bases and at J to 4 bases, leaving 2 bases not matched to a gene. CDR3 coding DNA: TGTGCCAGCAGTTTCGGGACTAGCGGGACAGAGACCCAGTACTTC. It yields the protein CASSFGTSGTETQYF.

This clonotype was found a few times. This sequence joins TRBV12-3 or TRBV12-4 and TRBJ1-1; D is uncertain. This CDR3 contains 13 residues. V was trimmed by 7 bases and J by 4 bases, leaving 13 bases between them. CDR3 sequence (DNA): TGTGCCAGCACCCTCCTTCAGAGCACTGAAGCTTTCTTT. Translated, it gives CASTLLQSTEAFF.

This clonotype was seen at least ten times. This chain uses TRBV5-6 with TRBJ1-5; D is ambiguous. The CDR3 sequence is 14 residues long. With 2 bases removed from V and 2 bases from J, the gap between germline ends came to 8 bases. Per germline, CDR1 SGHDT and CDR2 YYEEEE. The CDR3 is CASSFAGGNQPQHF. The CDR3, as DNA: TGTGCCAGCAGCTTCGCGGGCGGCAATCAGCCCCAGCATTTT.

The chain employs TRBV6-2 or TRBV6-3 and TRBJ1-1; possibly TRBD1 for D (5 bases). The V gene's germline CDR1 is MNHEY and CDR2 SVGEGT. The V end was cut by 7 bases, the J end by 1 base, with 13 bases between. This CDR3 has 14 amino acids. This CDR3 is CASTPQVGNTEAFF. In nucleotides, the CDR3 is TGTGCCAGCACCCCACAGGTGGGGAACACTGAAGCTTTCTTT.

This clonotype was seen repeatedly, ten times or more. A junction end diverges from the germline sequence, so it may reflect a read error. The chain links TRBV27 to TRBJ2-3; D might be TRBD2 (6 bases). The length of the CDR3 is 14 residues. CDR1 and CDR2 (germline): MNHEY, SMNVEV (reference sequence). The CDR3 DNA sequence: TGTGCAAGCAGTTTCGCGGCTAGCGTCCGAACGCAGTATTTT. Amino acid sequence: CASSFAASVRTQYF.

In its sample, this clonotype was seen many times. This chain links TRBV7-3 with TRBJ1-1; D not certain. Trimming took off 5 bases at V and 6 bases at J, with 13 bases between the two ends. The CDR3 spans 13 residues. Germline CDR1 and CDR2: SGHTA and FQGTGA. CDR3 DNA: TGTGCCAGCAGCCTAAATGTTAACGCTGAAGCTTTCTTT. This translates into CASSLNVNAEAFF.

This clonotype was observed at least ten times. The V call is TRBV5-1, the J call TRBJ2-2, with a possible D match to TRBD2 (5 bases). Germline CDR1 is SGHRS and CDR2 is YFSETQ. CDR3 size: 18 residues. The V end lost 2 bases, the J end lost 0 bases, and 17 bases lay between the germline ends. Written as DNA, the CDR3 is TGCGCCAGCAGCTTTTCGGACTTACAACCAGCGAACACCGGGGAGCTGTTTTTT. Its protein is CASSFSDLQPANTGELFF.

This clonotype was picked up many times. This chain joins TRBV10-3 and TRBJ2-7, with 11 bases matching TRBD2. V was pared by 6 bases and J by 4 bases, with 2 bases of the junction left unmatched. This CDR3 is 13 amino acids long. The germline V gene has CDR1 ENHRY and CDR2 SYGVKD. DNA of the CDR3: TGTGCCATCAGGGGACTAGCGGAATACGAGCAGTACTTC. The encoded protein is CAIRGLAEYEQYF.

This clonotype was detected many times. This chain uses TRBV5-6 with TRBJ2-3, with a weak D call TRBD2 (6 bases). The CDR3 contains 15 residues. V shed 5 bases and J shed 4 bases, with 17 bases lying between them. In germline, CDR1 is SGHDT, CDR2 YYEEEE. In DNA form, the CDR3 reads TGTGCCAGCAGACCTAGGCGAATAGCGGCAGATACGCAGTATTTT. This codes for CASRPRRIAADTQYF.

The V gene is TRBV7-9, the J gene TRBJ2-3; no definite D call. CDR3 length: 13 residues. V was clipped by 7 bases and J by 0 bases, with 8 bases between them. The germline V gene encodes CDR1 SEHNR and CDR2 FQNEAQ (reference sequence). CDR3 DNA sequence: TGTGCCAGCAACCAGCTGAGCACAGATACGCAGTATTTT. Translating it yields CASNQLSTDTQYF.

In this sample, this clonotype turned up many times. The V gene is TRBV29-1, the J gene TRBJ2-5, with TRBD1 identical over 7 bases. There are 15 residues in the CDR3. The germline CDR1 and CDR2 sequences are SQVTM and ANQGSEA. V shed 3 bases and J 5 bases; nucleotides not matched to a gene: 12. In DNA form, the CDR3 reads TGCAGCGTTGAGACGGCCCAGGGGGTAGGGGAGACCCAGTACTTC. Its translation: CSVETAQGVGETQYF.

This clonotype appeared many times. The genes are TRBV7-2 and TRBJ2-7; the D call may be TRBD1 or TRBD2 (5 bases each). V dropped 3 bases and J dropped 0 bases, with 12 bases sitting between them. Per the germline V gene, CDR1 is SGHTA and CDR2 is FQGNSA. This CDR3 spans 15 amino acids. The CDR3 protein is CASSFSEGSSYEQYF. The CDR3 region has the DNA TGTGCCAGCAGCTTCTCCGAGGGGAGCTCCTACGAGCAGTACTTC.